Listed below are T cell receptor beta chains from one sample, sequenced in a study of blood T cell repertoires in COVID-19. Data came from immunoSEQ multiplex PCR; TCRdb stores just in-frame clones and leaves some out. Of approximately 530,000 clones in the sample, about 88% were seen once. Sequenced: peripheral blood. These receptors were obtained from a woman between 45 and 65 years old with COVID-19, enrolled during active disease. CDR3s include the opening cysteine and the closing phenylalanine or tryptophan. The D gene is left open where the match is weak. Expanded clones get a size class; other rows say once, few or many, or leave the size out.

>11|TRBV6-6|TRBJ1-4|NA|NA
CASSYGEKLFF
TGTGCCAGCAGTTATGGCGAAAAACTGTTTTTT
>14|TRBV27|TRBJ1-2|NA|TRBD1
CASSLRFQGVGYTF
TGTGCCAGCAGTTTAAGGTTTCAGGGGGTAGGCTACACCTTC
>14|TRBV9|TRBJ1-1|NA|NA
CASSTGQLNTEAFF
TGTGCCAGCAGCACCGGACAATTGAACACTGAAGCTTTCTTT
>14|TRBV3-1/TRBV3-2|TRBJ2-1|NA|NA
CASSQEPGNDEQFF
TGTGCCAGCAGCCAAGAACCGGGAAATGATGAGCAGTTCTTC
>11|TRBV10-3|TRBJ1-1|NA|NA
CAIINGREAFF
TGTGCCATCATAAATGGGAGAGAAGCTTTCTTT
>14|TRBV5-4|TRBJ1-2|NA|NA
CASSRTASNYGYTF
TGTGCCAGCAGCCGGACAGCTTCTAACTATGGCTACACCTTC
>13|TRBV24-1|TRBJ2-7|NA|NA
CATSGYRGGEQYF
TGTGCCACCAGCGGGTACAGGGGGGGCGAGCAGTACTTC
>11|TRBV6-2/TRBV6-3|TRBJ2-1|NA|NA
CASSSYSEQFF
TGTGCCAGCAGTTCCTACTCCGAGCAGTTCTTC
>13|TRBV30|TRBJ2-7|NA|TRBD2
CACNLGGGYEQYF
TGTGCCTGCAACCTTGGGGGGGGCTACGAGCAGTACTTC
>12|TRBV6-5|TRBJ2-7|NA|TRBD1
CASRQGSYEQYF
TGTGCCAGCAGACAGGGGTCCTACGAGCAGTACTTC
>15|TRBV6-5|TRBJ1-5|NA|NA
CASSYSAQLLGPQHF
TGTGCCAGCAGTTACTCAGCGCAGTTGTTAGGGCCCCAGCATTTT
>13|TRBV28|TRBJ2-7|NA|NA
CAIASGQSYEQYF
TGTGCCATAGCGTCGGGCCAATCCTACGAGCAGTACTTC
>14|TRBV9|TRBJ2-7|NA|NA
CASSVQAGSYEQYF
TGTGCCAGCAGCGTCCAGGCTGGGTCCTACGAGCAGTACTTC
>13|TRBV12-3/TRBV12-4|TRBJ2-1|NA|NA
CASSGGLANEQFF
TGTGCCAGCAGTGGGGGACTCGCCAATGAGCAGTTCTTC
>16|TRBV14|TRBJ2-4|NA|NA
CASSQDWGLGKNIQYF
TGTGCCAGCAGCCAAGATTGGGGGCTGGGCAAAAACATTCAGTACTTC
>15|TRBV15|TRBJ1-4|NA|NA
CATSRTGRDNEKLFF
TGTGCCACCAGCAGAACCGGACGGGATAATGAAAAACTGTTTTTT
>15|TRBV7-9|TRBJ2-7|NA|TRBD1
CASSFPGQGPYEQYF
TGTGCCAGCAGCTTTCCAGGACAGGGCCCCTACGAGCAGTACTTC
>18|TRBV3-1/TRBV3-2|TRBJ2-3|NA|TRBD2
CASSQDFRLAGTSDTQYF
TGTGCCAGCAGCCAAGATTTTCGGCTAGCGGGGACCTCAGATACGCAGTATTTT
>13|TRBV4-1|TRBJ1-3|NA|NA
CASSQAGLNTIYF
TGCGCCAGCAGCCAAGCGGGTCTCAACACCATATATTTT
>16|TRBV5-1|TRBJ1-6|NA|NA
CASSLASGRGDSPLHF
TGCGCCAGCAGCTTGGCCAGCGGGAGGGGGGACTCACCCCTCCACTTT
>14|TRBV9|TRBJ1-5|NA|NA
CASSVGYSNQPQHF
TGTGCCAGCAGCGTCGGGTATAGCAATCAGCCCCAGCATTTT
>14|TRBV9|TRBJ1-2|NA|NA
CASSVGRGSYGYTF
TGTGCCAGCAGCGTAGGCAGGGGATCGTATGGCTACACCTTC
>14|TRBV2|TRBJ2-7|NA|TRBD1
CASRGRTGSYEQYF
TGTGCCAGCAGGGGACGGACAGGTTCCTACGAGCAGTACTTC
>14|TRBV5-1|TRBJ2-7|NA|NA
CASSLQGPSDEQYF
TGCGCCAGCAGCTTACAGGGACCTTCGGACGAGCAGTACTTC
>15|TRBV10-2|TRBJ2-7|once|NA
CASTEGVAGWYEQYF
TGCGCCAGCACCGAGGGGGTGGCAGGGTGGTACGAGCAGTACTTC
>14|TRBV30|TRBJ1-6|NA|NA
CAWTPGSYNSPLHF
TGTGCCTGGACCCCAGGCTCCTATAATTCACCCCTCCACTTT
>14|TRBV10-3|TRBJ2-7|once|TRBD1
CAIRTGTGSYEQYF
TGTGCCATCAGGACCGGGACAGGGTCCTACGAGCAGTACTTC
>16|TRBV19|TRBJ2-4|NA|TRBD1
CASSIQGAGSKNIQYF
TGTGCCAGTAGTATCCAGGGGGCTGGATCGAAAAACATTCAGTACTTC
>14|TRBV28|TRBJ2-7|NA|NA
CASSPSGEPYEQYF
TGTGCCAGCAGTCCCTCGGGGGAACCCTACGAGCAGTACTTC
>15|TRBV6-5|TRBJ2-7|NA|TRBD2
CASSSWGTSDGEQYF
TGTGCCAGCAGTTCCTGGGGGACTAGTGACGGCGAGCAGTACTTC
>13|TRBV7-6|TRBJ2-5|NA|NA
CASSFGSQETQYF
TGTGCCAGCAGCTTTGGTAGCCAAGAGACCCAGTACTTC
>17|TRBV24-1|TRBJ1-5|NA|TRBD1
CATSDTDRFNSNQPQHF
TGTGCCACCAGTGACACGGACAGGTTCAATAGCAATCAGCCCCAGCATTTT
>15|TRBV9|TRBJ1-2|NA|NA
CASSVMRQGGLGYTF
TGTGCCAGCAGCGTGATGCGGCAAGGGGGTTTGGGCTACACCTTC
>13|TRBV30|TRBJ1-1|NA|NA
CATSPRLMSEAFF
TGTGCCACCAGTCCCAGGTTAATGTCTGAAGCTTTCTTT
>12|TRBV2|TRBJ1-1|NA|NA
CASSEISDGAFF
TGTGCCAGCAGTGAGATCTCCGACGGGGCTTTCTTT
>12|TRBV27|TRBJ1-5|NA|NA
CASAQGNQPQHF
TGTGCCAGCGCCCAGGGCAATCAGCCCCAGCATTTT
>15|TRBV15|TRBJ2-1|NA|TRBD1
CATSRDFDRGLEQFF
TGTGCCACCAGCAGAGATTTTGACAGGGGGCTCGAGCAGTTCTTC
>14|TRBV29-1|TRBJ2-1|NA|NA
CSVERSGYYNEQFF
TGCAGCGTGGAGCGTTCCGGGTACTACAATGAGCAGTTCTTC
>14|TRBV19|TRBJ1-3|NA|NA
CASSIGGFGNTIYF
TGTGCCAGTAGTATCGGAGGGTTTGGAAACACCATATATTTT
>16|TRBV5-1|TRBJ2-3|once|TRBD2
CASSMVTSGIQNTQYF
TGCGCCAGCAGCATGGTGACTAGCGGGATCCAAAATACGCAGTATTTT
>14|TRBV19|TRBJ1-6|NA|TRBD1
CASNRGPPNSPLHF
TGTGCCAGTAACAGGGGGCCCCCGAATTCACCCCTCCACTTT
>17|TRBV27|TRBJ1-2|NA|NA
CASTSFTQGGGGQGYTF
TGTGCCAGCACCTCTTTTACACAGGGCGGAGGCGGCCAGGGCTACACCTTC
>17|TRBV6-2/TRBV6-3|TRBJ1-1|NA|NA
CASSYLQGVGLNTEAFF
TGTGCCAGCAGTTACCTCCAAGGGGTCGGCCTTAACACTGAAGCTTTCTTT
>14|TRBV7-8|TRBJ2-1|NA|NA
CASSLYIPYNEQFF
TGTGCCAGCAGCTTATATATCCCCTACAATGAGCAGTTCTTC
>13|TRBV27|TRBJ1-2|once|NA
CASDGSTTGGYTF
TGTGCCAGCGACGGCAGCACCACAGGAGGCTACACCTTC
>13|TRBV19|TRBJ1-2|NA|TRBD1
CASDRQGSYGYTF
TGTGCCAGTGATCGACAGGGGTCCTATGGCTACACCTTC
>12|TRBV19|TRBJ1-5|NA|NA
CASSIQREPQHF
TGTGCCAGTAGTATTCAACGGGAGCCCCAGCATTTT
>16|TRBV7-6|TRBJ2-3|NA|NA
CASSSGLFSSTDTQYF
TGTGCCAGCAGCTCCGGACTATTTAGTAGCACAGATACGCAGTATTTT
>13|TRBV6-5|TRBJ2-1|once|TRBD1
CASRGQGYNEQFF
TGTGCCAGCAGGGGACAGGGGTACAATGAGCAGTTCTTC
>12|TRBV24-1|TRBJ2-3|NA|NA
CATQGGADTQYF
TGTGCCACCCAGGGGGGTGCAGATACGCAGTATTTT
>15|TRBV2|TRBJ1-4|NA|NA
CASSPQGRTNEKLFF
TGTGCCAGCAGCCCCCAGGGGCGAACTAATGAAAAACTGTTTTTT